Following are 31 T cell receptor beta chains from one sample sequenced in a study of T cells after yellow fever vaccination (dated by TCRdb to the late 2010s). The treatment or condition label of this sample denotes: live attenuated yellow fever vaccine strain. The library was produced with 5' RACE. TCRdb names Illumina HiSeq 2500 as the instrument used. The raw public reads went through TCRdb reprocessing: fastp at Q25, MiXCR clone calling, in-frame beta chains kept. Each entry merges the rows of one CDR3 protein and shows their most common DNA and genes. The sample profile shows approximately 600,000 distinct CDR3 sequences; more than 9% of them were found once. The ten largest clones add up to 14% to 15% of the sample. Here the sequenced sample was PBMCs, taken on the day of the yellow fever booster vaccination. The source is a man younger than 45 who received the YFV17D yellow fever vaccine.

V and J are TRBV11-2 and TRBJ2-3; 16 positions agree with TRBD2. V lost 3 bases, J lost 2 bases, and 8 bases stayed unmatched. CDR3 length: 19 amino acids. The germline gives CDR1 SGHAT, CDR2 FQNNGV. CDR3 nucleotide sequence: TGTGCCAGCAGCTTTCCCGGGACTAGCGGGAGGGGGTTCACAGATACGCAGTATTTT. Translation: CASSFPGTSGRGFTDTQYF.

This clonotype was seen only a few times. This chain links TRBV7-9 with TRBJ2-5, with D possibly being TRBD2 (6 bases). The CDR3 totals 16 residues. The V end was cut by 5 bases, the J end by 7 bases, with 23 bases between. The V gene's germline CDR1 is SEHNR and CDR2 FQNEAQ (reference sequence). CDR3 in amino acids: CASSTSSGLQPGTQYF. The CDR3 DNA reads as TGTGCCAGCAGCACTTCCTCGGGACTCCAACCAGGGACCCAGTACTTC. The entire variable domain, with the rest obtained from reference TRBV7-9 and TRBJ2-5, is as follows: DTGVSQNPRHKITKRGQNVTFRCDPISEHNRLYWYRQTLGQGPEFLTYFQNEAQLEKSRLLSDRFSAERPKGSFSTLEIQRTEQGDSAMYLCASSTSSGLQPGTQYFGPGTRLLVL.

This chain connects TRBV10-3 to TRBJ1-1, with 8 bases aligning to TRBD1. The ends lost 7 bases at V and 4 bases at J; junction bases unmatched: 5. This CDR3 contains 13 residues. The germline gives CDR1 ENHRY, CDR2 SYGVKD. Here the CDR3 DNA reads TGTGCCATCACCTTGGACAGGGCCACTGAAGCTTTCTTT. It specifies CAITLDRATEAFF.

In this sample, this clonotype turned up a few times. The genes are TRBV10-3 and TRBJ2-1, with 7 bases identical to TRBD2. Germline V gene sequence: CDR1 ENHRY, CDR2 SYGVKD. The junction had 10 bases not matched to a gene; V was cut back by 7 bases and J by 1 base. The CDR3 consists of 16 residues. The CDR3 here is CAINGGGGSSYNEQFF. The CDR3 DNA follows: TGTGCCATCAACGGCGGAGGCGGGAGTTCCTACAATGAGCAGTTCTTC.

The rearrangement links TRBV7-9 to TRBJ2-2; TRBD1 aligns across 9 bases. CDR1 is SEHNR, CDR2 FQNEAQ, per germline (reference sequence). This CDR3 has 16 amino acids. After removal of 5 bases from V and 4 bases from J, the junction contained 8 bases not matched to a gene. Here the CDR3 reads CASSPTDRGGTGELFF. The CDR3 region has the DNA TGTGCCAGCAGCCCAACGGACAGGGGCGGCACCGGGGAGCTGTTTTTT.

This clonotype was counted between two and nine times. The genes are TRBV14 and TRBJ2-1; D is perhaps TRBD2 (6 bases). Trimming took 3 bases from V and 10 from J, leaving 7 bases between them. The germline gives CDR1 SGHDN, CDR2 FVKESK. The CDR3 loop spans 11 amino acids. CDR3 bases: TGTGCCAGCAGCCACGGACTAGAGCAGTTCTTC. This sequence encodes CASSHGLEQFF. Drawing the rest from reference TRBV14 and TRBJ2-1, the complete variable domain is EAGVTQFPSHSVIEKGQTVTLRCDPISGHDNLYWYRRVMGKEIKFLLHFVKESKQDESGMPNNRFLAERTGGTYSTLKVQPAELEDSGVYFCASSHGLEQFFGPGTRLTVL.

This clonotype was observed a few times. The chain is built from TRBV7-9 and TRBJ1-1, with 8 positions matching TRBD1. V shed 1 base and J 1 base; nucleotides not matched to a gene: 5. The CDR3 spans 16 residues. From germline, CDR1 is SEHNR and CDR2 FQNEAQ (reference sequence). DNA of the CDR3: TGTGCCAGCAGCTTAGACCCTGGACAGGGGAACACTGAAGCTTTCTTT. Translated: CASSLDPGQGNTEAFF.

The V gene is TRBV4-3, the J gene TRBJ2-2; the match to TRBD2 covers 10 bases. Germline assignment: CDR1 LGHNA and CDR2 YSLEER. CDR3 length equals 15 residues. After removal of 5 bases from V and 8 bases from J, the junction contained 8 bases not matched to a gene. CDR3 bases: TGCGCCAGCAGCAATCTAGCGGGAGATAAGGGGGAGCTGTTTTTT. Its translation is CASSNLAGDKGELFF.

This clonotype has just a few counts. The chain links TRBV18 to TRBJ2-2; D is unresolved. The germline V and J ends were trimmed by 2 bases and 0 bases, with 16 bases remaining between them. The V gene's germline CDR1 is KGHSH and CDR2 LQKENI. The length of the CDR3 is 18 residues. The chain's CDR3 is CASSPKPPALSNTGELFF. CDR3 nucleotides: TGTGCCAGCTCACCAAAACCGCCCGCCCTTTCGAACACCGGGGAGCTGTTTTTT.

The table lists this clonotype with a few counts. The V gene is TRBV21-1, the J gene TRBJ1-2; TRBD1, the D gene given by the table, was not confirmed from the DNA. TRBV21-1 is a pseudogene locus. The CDR3 loop spans 15 amino acids. Here the CDR3 DNA reads TGTGCCAGCAGCCCCCGGCAGCGGACAGGAGGGGGCTACACCTTC. It specifies CASSPRQRTGGGYTF.

There are a few counts of this clonotype. The chain employs TRBV9 and TRBJ2-1; no firm D call. Deletions cut 0 bases from V and 4 bases from J, with 14 bases between. Germline V lookup: CDR1 SGDLS, CDR2 YYNGEE. The CDR3 extends over 16 amino acids. The CDR3 DNA reads as TGTGCCAGCAGCGTAGGCCCCCGCGTCGAATACAATGAGCAGTTCTTC. This sequence encodes CASSVGPRVEYNEQFF.

This clonotype was recorded many times. The chain links TRBV5-5 to TRBJ2-1; D is possibly TRBD1 (6 bases). Deletions cut 2 bases from V and 3 bases from J, with 15 bases between. Germline V lookup: CDR1 SGHKS, CDR2 YYEKEE (reference sequence). The CDR3 is made up of 16 amino acids. CDR3 sequence (DNA): TGTGCCAGCAGCTTTCGTGGGACACCGAACTACAATGAGCAGTTCTTC. As protein: CASSFRGTPNYNEQFF.

The V call is TRBV4-3, the J call TRBJ1-3, with D maybe TRBD1 (5 bases). The germline V and J ends were trimmed by 8 bases and 0 bases, with 8 bases remaining between them. This CDR3 is built from 13 residues. Per germline, CDR1 LGHNA and CDR2 YSLEER. The CDR3 DNA reads as TGCGCCAGCGGGACGTACTCTGGAAACACCATATATTTT. Translated, it gives CASGTYSGNTIYF.

This clonotype has a handful of counts. The chain uses TRBV2 and TRBJ2-7, with 9 bases fitting TRBD1. This CDR3 spans 15 amino acids. CDR1 is SNHLY and CDR2 is FYNNEI in the germline V gene. V dropped 4 bases and J dropped 4; count of bases not matched to a gene: 8. CDR3 sequence: CASSAGQGIWYEQYF. The DNA of the CDR3 is TGTGCCAGCAGTGCAGGACAGGGGATCTGGTACGAGCAGTACTTC.

The table lists this clonotype with many counts. The chain is built from TRBV5-1 and TRBJ2-2; TRBD2 matches at 10 bases. V gave up 7 bases and J gave up 1 base; unmatched junction bases: 4. Germline CDR1 is SGHRS and CDR2 is YFSETQ. The CDR3 loop spans 15 amino acids. CDR3 bases: TGCGCCAGCGTCGGACTAGCGGAGAACACCGGGGAGCTGTTTTTT. Translating gives CASVGLAENTGELFF.

The gene calls are TRBV6-1 and TRBJ1-3; D is unclear. Germline CDR1 is MNHNS and CDR2 is SASEGT. Trimming shortened V by 4 bases and J by 0 bases, and 10 bases separated the two germline ends. The CDR3 covers 15 residues. The CDR3 region has the DNA TGTGCCAGCAGTGTCCCCAGAAGCTCTGGAAACACCATATATTTT. Protein sequence: CASSVPRSSGNTIYF.

This clonotype was seen a handful of times. Germline is not matched at one junction end, which may reflect a read error. The rearrangement uses TRBV5-6 and TRBJ2-5, with D possibly TRBD2 on 5 matching bases. CDR3 length: 15 amino acids. Per germline, CDR1 SGHDT and CDR2 YYEEEE. DNA of the CDR3: TGTGCCAGCAGACGTCTAGCAGCTTATCAAGCGACCCAGTACTTC. Protein product: CASRRLAAYQATQYF.

J is TRBJ1-1 and V is TRBV28; 8 positions agree with TRBD1. V lost 9 bases to trimming and J lost 5 bases; unmatched junction nucleotides: 14. The CDR3 runs 15 residues. CDR1 and CDR2 from the germline V gene are MDHEN and SYDVKM. CDR3 DNA: TGTGCCAGTCGCCCCCAGATCAGGGGGCGAACTGAAGCTTTCTTT. The encoded protein is CASRPQIRGRTEAFF.

The chain employs TRBV12-3 or TRBV12-4 and TRBJ2-2; D perhaps matches TRBD2 (5 bases). This CDR3 has 17 amino acids. V was cut by 2 bases and J by 0 bases, with 13 bases left in between. The CDR3 protein is CASSLWPLSANTGELFF. The CDR3 DNA follows: TGTGCCAGCAGTTTATGGCCCCTTAGCGCGAACACCGGGGAGCTGTTTTTT.

This clonotype was detected many times. The V and J genes are TRBV6-2 or TRBV6-3 and TRBJ2-1; D is uncertain. The CDR3 sequence is 17 residues long. V was cut by 0 bases and J by 9 bases, with 21 bases left in between. Per the germline V gene, CDR1 is MNHEY and CDR2 is SVGEGT. For the CDR3, the DNA is TGTGCCAGCAGTTACTCCGGTACATCCCGCCTTCTCCCTGAGCAGTTCTTC. Amino acids: CASSYSGTSRLLPEQFF.

This chain joins TRBV15 and TRBJ2-1; D is unclear. The CDR3 length is 12 residues. Between the trimmed V and J ends, which lost 2 bases and 5 bases, there was a span of 4 bases. The germline V gene has CDR1 LNHNV and CDR2 YYDKDF (reference sequence). DNA of the CDR3: TGTGCCACCAGCAGACCCCACAATGAGCAGTTCTTC. This translates into CATSRPHNEQFF. Full variable domain (outside the CDR3, taken from reference TRBV15 and TRBJ2-1): DAMVIQNPRYQVTQFGKPVTLSCSQTLNHNVMYWYQQKSSQAPKLLFHYYDKDFNNEADTPDNFQSRRPNTSFCFLDIRSPGLGDTAMYLCATSRPHNEQFFGPGTRLTVL.

This clonotype was picked up a small number of times. The chain uses TRBV5-5 and TRBJ1-6, with D unresolved. This CDR3 contains 14 residues. Germline CDR1 is SGHKS and CDR2 is YYEKEE (reference sequence). V gave up 3 bases and J gave up 11 bases, with 15 bases separating them. In DNA, the CDR3 is TGTGCCAGCAGCTCACCGAACGTAGGGACACCCCTCCACTTT. Translated, it gives CASSSPNVGTPLHF.

Only a few counts were recorded for this clonotype. The chain is built from TRBV7-2 and TRBJ2-1, with a possible D match to TRBD1 (6 bases). V shed 5 bases and J shed 4 bases, with 9 bases lying between them. Germline values: CDR1 SGHTA, CDR2 FQGNSA. This CDR3 has 13 residues. DNA for the CDR3: TGTGCCAGCAGCAGGGGGATTTACAATGAGCAGTTCTTC. Its translation: CASSRGIYNEQFF.

This clonotype was counted ten times or more. This chain joins TRBV5-6 and TRBJ1-3; no clear D. Trimming removed 6 bases at V and 0 bases at J, with 10 bases between. The CDR3 runs 14 residues. CDR1 and CDR2 (germline): SGHDT, YYEEEE. The CDR3 coding sequence is TGTGCCAGCACCTTACACCTCTCTGGAAACACCATATATTTT. Its translation: CASTLHLSGNTIYF.

This clonotype occurred a few times. V is TRBV6-1 and J is TRBJ2-7; D perhaps matches TRBD2 (6 bases). The V end lost 6 bases, the J end lost 7 bases, and 16 bases lay between the germline ends. CDR1 is MNHNS and CDR2 is SASEGT in the germline V gene. The CDR3 is made up of 13 amino acids. CDR3 region: CASSLPWGGEQYF. The CDR3 DNA reads TGTGCCAGCAGCCTCCCATGGGGAGGAGAGCAGTACTTC.

This rearrangement joins TRBV4-3 to TRBJ2-1, with 13 bases aligning to TRBD2. This CDR3 comprises 17 residues. The J segment lost 6 bases and the V segment lost 0 bases, leaving 5 bases of the junction unmatched. From germline, CDR1 is LGHNA and CDR2 YSLEER. The CDR3 loop is CASSQDTGLAGTNEQFF. The CDR3 bases are TGCGCCAGCAGCCAAGACACGGGACTAGCGGGAACCAATGAGCAGTTCTTC.

This clonotype was detected a few times. The chain joins TRBV6-2 or TRBV6-3 to TRBJ2-1; 7 bases are shared with TRBD2. Germline values: CDR1 MNHEY, CDR2 SVGEGT. V lost 0 bases to trimming and J lost 0 bases; unmatched junction nucleotides: 5. The CDR3 covers 17 residues. CDR3 sequence (DNA): TGTGCCAGCAGTTACTCGATCGGCGGGAGCTCCTACAATGAGCAGTTCTTC. Amino acids: CASSYSIGGSSYNEQFF.

The table lists this clonotype with a few counts. This chain connects TRBV7-2 to TRBJ1-4; D not certain. The V end lost 1 base, the J end lost 10 bases, and 10 bases lay between the germline ends. This CDR3 contains 13 residues. CDR1 and CDR2 from the germline V gene are SGHTA and FQGNSA. The CDR3 nucleotides read TGTGCCAGCAGCTTAGGAGGACCTCCAAAACTGTTTTTT. It codes for CASSLGGPPKLFF.

This clonotype was seen a few times. The DNA of the CDR3 is TGCAGCGTTGAGGTGGCAGGGAGGAGGAACACTGAAGCTTTCTTT. Translated, it gives CSVEVAGRRNTEAFF. V usage is TRBV29-1 and J usage is TRBJ1-1; a possible D gene is TRBD1 (5 bases). Between the trimmed V and J ends, which lost 3 bases and 1 base, there was a span of 15 bases. This CDR3 contains 15 residues. CDR1 and CDR2 from the germline V gene are SQVTM and ANQGSEA.

Only a few counts were recorded for this clonotype. CDR3 residues: CASSMVERQFF. The CDR3 DNA reads TGCGCCAGCAGCATGGTAGAACGGCAGTTCTTC. The rearrangement joins TRBV5-1 to TRBJ2-1; D gene unclear. Per germline, CDR1 SGHRS and CDR2 YFSETQ. V was cut by 4 bases and J by 12 bases, with 11 bases left in between. CDR3 size: 11 residues.

J is TRBJ2-1 and V is TRBV27; D unclear. This CDR3 is 13 amino acids long. Germline CDR1 and CDR2: MNHEY and SMNVEV (reference sequence). V lost 0 bases and J 10 bases, leaving 10 bases between the germline ends. CDR3 DNA sequence: TGTGCCAGCAGTTTATCAGGCAGCCTCGAGCAGTTCTTC. Its protein is CASSLSGSLEQFF.